The next 8 T cell receptor beta chains were all read from a single sample in a study of shared clonotypes between healthy human individuals. The method was immunoSEQ multiplex PCR; TCRdb's version includes in-frame clones alone and lacks a portion of them. The sample contains about 580,000 clones, roughly 98% of which appear only once. CD45RO-negative, CCR7-positively selected cells formed the naive CD8 fraction, excluding terminally differentiated effector memory CD45RA+ cells. Sample: naive CD8+ T cells sorted from blood. Source of these receptors: a man younger than 45 in good health.

The genes are TRBV7-9 and TRBJ1-3, with D perhaps matching TRBD1 (5 bases). The V end was cut by 5 bases, the J end by 1 base, with 18 bases between. Germline lookup yields CDR1 SEHNR and CDR2 FQNEAQ (reference sequence). The CDR3 contains 17 residues. The CDR3 bases are TGTGCCAGCAGCCCAAACCGGGGCTGGGGTTCTGGAAACACCATATATTTT. It yields the protein CASSPNRGWGSGNTIYF.

The chain employs TRBV7-9 and TRBJ1-3; D gene uncertain. The V gene's germline CDR1 is SEHNR and CDR2 FQNEAQ (reference sequence). The CDR3 has 16 residues. Trimming shortened V by 5 bases and J by 0 bases, and 14 bases separated the two germline ends. The CDR3 reads CASSLKGESSGNTIYF. In DNA, the CDR3 is TGTGCCAGCAGCCTTAAGGGAGAAAGCTCTGGAAACACCATATATTTT.

The chain recombines TRBV27 with TRBJ2-7, with 11 bases that match TRBD2. The CDR3 has 19 residues. Looked up from germline, CDR1 is MNHEY and CDR2 is SMNVEV (reference sequence). Trimming removed 2 bases from V and 0 bases from J; junction bases left unmatched: 12. The CDR3 loop is CASSLKGGTSGPYSYEQYF. The CDR3 DNA sequence: TGTGCCAGCAGTTTAAAAGGGGGGACTAGCGGACCCTACTCCTACGAGCAGTACTTC.

V is TRBV6-6 and J is TRBJ2-5; no clear D. The end of the DNA is better explained by TRBJ2-7, so the J call may be wrong. The CDR3 consists of 11 residues. Germline V gives CDR1 MNHNY, CDR2 SVGAGI (reference sequence). CDR3 nucleotides: TGTGCCAGCAGCCAAAGCCCCGAGCAGTACTTC. Translating gives CASSQSPEQYF.

This clone was recorded only once. The V call is TRBV11-2, the J call TRBJ2-1, with D possibly matching TRBD2 (6 bases). The CDR3 length is 13 residues. The V end was cut by 5 bases, the J end by 6 bases, with 11 bases between. CDR1 and CDR2 from the germline V gene are SGHAT and FQNNGV. The CDR3 sequence: CASSPGLPNEQFF. The CDR3 coding sequence is TGTGCCAGCAGCCCGGGACTTCCCAATGAGCAGTTCTTC.

A note on this clone: In the same sample, other DNA sequences code for this CDR3. The genes are TRBV27 and TRBJ2-7; TRBD2 might be the D (5 bases). This CDR3 spans 13 amino acids. Looked up from germline, CDR1 is MNHEY and CDR2 is SMNVEV (reference sequence). Trimming stripped 4 bases from V and 0 bases from J, with 7 bases between. The CDR3 DNA sequence: TGTGCCAGCAGTTCTGGGAGCTCCTACGAGCAGTACTTC. Translating it yields CASSSGSSYEQYF.

The rearrangement uses TRBV5-6 and TRBJ2-3; no reliable D call. V dropped 0 bases and J dropped 4 bases, with 12 bases sitting between them. CDR3 length: 15 amino acids. Germline loops: CDR1 SGHDT, CDR2 YYEEEE. The CDR3 reads CASSLANEAPDTQYF. CDR3 sequence (DNA): TGTGCCAGCAGCTTGGCCAACGAAGCCCCAGATACGCAGTATTTT.

The chain carries TRBV7-6 and TRBJ2-7; 13 bases line up with TRBD2. With 4 bases clipped from V and 7 bases from J, the junction kept 7 bases outside the gene matches. This CDR3 has 15 residues. Germline V CDR1 and CDR2: SGHVS, FNYEAQ. The CDR3, as DNA: TGTGCCAGCAGCTCTGGGGGACTAGCGGGAAGGGAGCAGTACTTC. It is translated as CASSSGGLAGREQYF.